The 15 T cell receptor beta chains reported below all come from one sample, sequenced in a study of blood T cell repertoires in COVID-19 (dated by TCRdb to the early 2020s). The library came from the immunoSEQ multiplex PCR assay. Here the immuneACCESS table is served through TCRdb, limited to in-frame sequences with V and J called. Missing clones are a known gap in these copies; in checked studies unresolved V genes cover under half, and the rest lacks a known reason. Recorded for this sample are fewer than 350,000 clones; 80% to 90% of them occurred a single time. Around 4.2% of the sample is held by the ten biggest clonotypes. What was sequenced was PBMCs or T cells enriched from blood (not recorded which). All receptors derive from a woman aged 40 to 49 with acute COVID-19.

The chain joins TRBV28 to TRBJ2-7; 13 nucleotides agree with TRBD2. V was pared by 2 bases and J by 2 bases, with 3 bases of the junction left unmatched. The CDR3 is 16 amino acids. Looked up from germline, CDR1 is MDHEN and CDR2 is SYDVKM. In DNA, the CDR3 is TGTGCCAGCAGTTTAAGTGGGACTAGCGGGGCCTACGAGCAGTACTTC. This sequence encodes CASSLSGTSGAYEQYF.

The V gene is TRBV5-6, the J gene TRBJ2-7, with 7 bases lining up with TRBD1. Germline V CDR1 and CDR2: SGHDT, YYEEEE. This CDR3 has 16 amino acids. The junction had 10 bases not matched to a gene; V was cut back by 3 bases and J by 1 base. The CDR3 is CASSSLTGKGSYEQYF. The CDR3 nucleotides are TGTGCCAGCAGCTCGTTGACAGGGAAAGGTTCCTACGAGCAGTACTTC.

The V gene is TRBV19, the J gene TRBJ1-2, with 8 bases matching TRBD1. The trim removed 6 bases at V and 4 bases at J, leaving 7 bases unmatched. In germline, CDR1 is LNHDA, CDR2 SQIVND (reference sequence). This CDR3 has 14 amino acids. The chain's CDR3 is CASRLRGQGYGYTF. As DNA, the CDR3 is TGTGCCAGTAGACTTAGAGGACAGGGCTATGGCTACACCTTC.

J is TRBJ2-2 and V is TRBV5-1; D remains unclear. V shed 0 bases and J shed 4 bases, with 13 bases lying between them. Per the germline V gene, CDR1 is SGHRS and CDR2 is YFSETQ. This CDR3 region has 16 residues. CDR3 nucleotides: TGCGCCAGCAGCTTGGCCGAGGTACGAGGCACCGGGGAGCTGTTTTTT. As protein: CASSLAEVRGTGELFF.

The V call is TRBV9, the J call TRBJ2-1; maybe TRBD2 (6 bases). Trimming stripped 2 bases from V and 0 bases from J, with 12 bases between. Per the germline V gene, CDR1 is SGDLS and CDR2 is YYNGEE. The CDR3 contains 16 residues. CDR3 residues: CASSVGLSSSYNEQFF. The CDR3 DNA reads TGTGCCAGCAGCGTGGGACTTTCGAGCTCCTACAATGAGCAGTTCTTC.

The gene calls are TRBV7-9 and TRBJ1-3; 7 bases map to TRBD1. The J segment lost 0 bases and the V segment lost 5 bases, leaving 13 bases of the junction unmatched. The germline CDR1 and CDR2 sequences are SEHNR and FQNEAQ (reference sequence). The CDR3 is made up of 18 amino acids. In DNA form, the CDR3 reads TGTGCCAGCAGCATACACAGGGGAAACCCCCTCTCTGGAAACACCATATATTTT. Residues: CASSIHRGNPLSGNTIYF.

V gene TRBV6-5 combines with J gene TRBJ1-1; 9 nucleotides match TRBD1. This CDR3 has 15 residues. Germline V CDR1 and CDR2: MNHEY, SVGAGI. Unmatched junction bases numbered 7, after V lost 6 bases and J lost 2 bases. CDR3 loop: CASSSDRGFNTEAFF. The CDR3 DNA reads as TGTGCCAGCAGCTCTGACAGGGGGTTCAACACTGAAGCTTTCTTT.

This clone has only a few counts. This rearrangement joins TRBV25-1 to TRBJ2-7; 9 bases map to TRBD1. This CDR3 is built from 15 residues. Germline values: CDR1 MGHDK, CDR2 SYGVNS. Losses at the gene ends were 3 bases for V and 3 bases for J; bases not matched to a gene: 6. CDR3 coding DNA: TGTGCCAGCAGTGATAGGACAGGGGATCACTACGAGCAGTACTTC. Its translation is CASSDRTGDHYEQYF.

This chain uses TRBV4-2 with TRBJ1-4; the D is unclear. V was clipped by 6 bases and J by 0 bases, with 11 bases between them. CDR3 size: 15 residues. CDR1 LGHNA and CDR2 YNFKEQ come from the germline V gene. The CDR3 reads CASRLNKATNEKLFF. The CDR3 region has the DNA TGTGCCAGCAGGCTTAACAAAGCAACTAATGAAAAACTGTTTTTT.

The chain links TRBV14 to TRBJ1-2, with D unresolved. Germline V CDR1 and CDR2: SGHDN, FVKESK. This CDR3 is 17 amino acids long. V gave up 0 bases and J gave up 4 bases, with 18 bases separating them. The CDR3 DNA sequence: TGTGCCAGCAGCCAAGATGGGCTCCTGGGCAGCCTCTATGGCTACACCTTC. It is translated as CASSQDGLLGSLYGYTF.

This chain links TRBV7-2 with TRBJ2-7; TRBD1 aligns across 9 bases. This CDR3 contains 13 residues. The trim removed 8 bases at V and 3 bases at J, leaving 5 bases unmatched. In germline, CDR1 is SGHTA, CDR2 FQGNSA. This CDR3 is CASETGGSYEQYF. The CDR3 nucleotides are TGTGCCAGCGAGACAGGGGGAAGCTACGAGCAGTACTTC.

The CDR3 sequence is CASSYSQLHTEAFF. CDR3 DNA sequence: TGTGCCAGCAGTTACTCTCAGTTACACACTGAAGCTTTCTTT. The V gene is TRBV6-5, the J gene TRBJ1-1; D call uncertain. V lost 0 bases and J 3 bases, leaving 8 bases between the germline ends. CDR1 and CDR2 (germline): MNHEY, SVGAGI. This CDR3 region has 14 residues.

The rearrangement joins TRBV11-2 to TRBJ2-1, with D maybe TRBD2 (5 bases). The CDR3 is 13 amino acids. Looked up from germline, CDR1 is SGHAT and CDR2 is FQNNGV. Trimming shortened V by 5 bases and J by 6 bases, and 11 bases separated the two germline ends. The CDR3 reads CASSHYSGNEQFF. CDR3 DNA sequence: TGTGCCAGCAGCCATTACAGCGGCAATGAGCAGTTCTTC.

This clone turned up a few times. This chain links TRBV24-1 with TRBJ2-1, with 8 bases matching TRBD2. Germline-derived CDR1 and CDR2 are KGHDR and SFDVKD. Germline trimming cut 5 bases from V and 0 bases from J; bases unmatched to any gene: 11. The CDR3 extends over 18 amino acids. The CDR3 loop is CATSALLGSGNSYNEQFF. The CDR3, as DNA: TGTGCCACCAGTGCCCTCTTGGGTAGCGGGAACTCCTACAATGAGCAGTTCTTC.

The chain uses TRBV7-2 and TRBJ2-4; D unclear. The germline V gene has CDR1 SGHTA and CDR2 FQGNSA. CDR3 length: 14 amino acids. Trimming pared 5 bases from V and 3 bases from J, leaving 11 bases between. This chain's CDR3 is CASSPPGNKNIQYF. The CDR3 nucleotides are TGTGCCAGCAGCCCCCCAGGAAACAAAAACATTCAGTACTTC.